Below are 20 T cell receptor beta chains sequenced from a single sample in a study of cytomegalovirus exposure and HLA in healthy donors. The PCR was carried out with 60 Vbeta primers and 13 Jbeta primers. Here immunoSEQ multiplex PCR was the method, and the copy in TCRdb shows in-frame clones only, minus some. The repertoire includes 150,000 to 200,000 clones, 75% to 85% of them detected once, and approximately 2% sits in the top ten. Specimen: PBMCs. Receptor source: a woman under 30 in good health and CMV-seropositive.

This chain connects TRBV28 to TRBJ1-2; a weak D match, TRBD1 (5 bases). The CDR3 covers 13 residues. Germline CDR1 MDHEN, CDR2 SYDVKM. The V and J ends lost 6 bases and 8 bases respectively, with 16 bases between them. The CDR3, as DNA: TGTGCCAGCAGAAACCTGCAGGGTTTCGGCTACACCTTC. Protein product: CASRNLQGFGYTF.

The rearrangement uses TRBV7-9 and TRBJ2-3; 9 nucleotides line up with TRBD2. The CDR3 has 16 amino acids. V dropped 2 bases and J dropped 2; count of bases not matched to a gene: 5. Per the germline V gene, CDR1 is SEHNR and CDR2 is FQNEAQ (reference sequence). For the CDR3, the DNA is TGTGCCAGCAGCTTAAGGGGCGGGGGGGCCACAGATACGCAGTATTTT. It specifies CASSLRGGGATDTQYF.

This clone has more than one count but fewer than ten. The chain couples TRBV18 to TRBJ1-5; 8 positions agree with TRBD1. Looked up from germline, CDR1 is KGHSH and CDR2 is LQKENI. The CDR3 runs to 14 residues. V trimming: 6 bases; J trimming: 7 bases; junction bases outside the gene matches: 8. The chain's CDR3 is CASSQGAKPQPQHF. DNA of the CDR3: TGTGCCAGCTCCCAGGGGGCCAAGCCCCAGCCCCAGCATTTT.

This clone was seen a few times. This chain uses TRBV7-2 with TRBJ1-2; D gene ambiguous. Looked up from germline, CDR1 is SGHTA and CDR2 is FQGNSA. The CDR3 is made up of 15 amino acids. Trimming shortened V by 1 base and J by 2 bases, and 11 bases separated the two germline ends. CDR3 DNA: TGTGCCAGCAGCTTAGGAACCGCCCAGAACTATGGCTACACCTTC. Translated: CASSLGTAQNYGYTF.

The gene calls are TRBV6-5 and TRBJ1-2; D might be TRBD1 (6 bases). There are 13 residues in the CDR3. Germline values: CDR1 MNHEY, CDR2 SVGAGI. Between the trimmed V and J ends, which lost 8 bases and 8 bases, there was a span of 18 bases. CDR3 loop: CASVSTGTGGYTF. CDR3 coding DNA: TGTGCCAGCGTCTCAACAGGGACCGGAGGCTACACCTTC.

The chain couples TRBV7-9 to TRBJ2-5, with 10 nucleotides matching TRBD1. The germline V gene encodes CDR1 SEHNR and CDR2 FQNEAQ (reference sequence). The CDR3 is 16 residues long. The V segment lost 5 bases and the J segment 2 bases; nucleotides outside the gene matches: 8. CDR3 DNA sequence: TGTGCCAGCAGCCCAGGGACAGGGGATTGGCAAGAGACCCAGTACTTC. Translating gives CASSPGTGDWQETQYF. The entire variable domain, with the rest obtained from reference TRBV7-9 and TRBJ2-5, is as follows: DTGVSQNPRHKITKRGQNVTFRCDPISEHNRLYWYRQTLGQGPEFLTYFQNEAQLEKSRLLSDRFSAERPKGSFSTLEIQRTEQGDSAMYLCASSPGTGDWQETQYFGPGTRLLVL.

The rearrangement uses TRBV6-5 and TRBJ1-4; 10 bases match TRBD1. Germline V gives CDR1 MNHEY, CDR2 SVGAGI. The V gene end was trimmed by 4 bases and the J gene end by 6 bases; junction bases not matched to a gene: 5. This CDR3 has 15 amino acids. The CDR3 sequence: CASSSLGTGDEKLFF. The CDR3 nucleotides are TGTGCCAGCAGTTCACTCGGGACAGGGGATGAAAAACTGTTTTTT.

The chain links TRBV6-1 to TRBJ1-1; TRBD1 might be the D (5 bases). CDR3 size: 14 residues. The germline V and J ends were trimmed by 1 base and 3 bases, with 9 bases remaining between them. In germline, CDR1 is MNHNS, CDR2 SASEGT. CDR3 DNA: TGTGCCAGCAGTGAAGGGGGCTGGGACACTGAAGCTTTCTTT. This translates into CASSEGGWDTEAFF.

V and J are TRBV6-1 and TRBJ1-5; D gene ambiguous. This CDR3 region has 15 residues. Trimming left V 6 bases short and J 0 bases short, with 12 bases between. CDR1 and CDR2 (germline): MNHNS, SASEGT. The CDR3 bases are TGTGCCAGCAGCGACACGAGATTTAGCAATCAGCCCCAGCATTTT. Amino acid sequence: CASSDTRFSNQPQHF.

The CDR3 coding sequence is TGCGCCAGCGGGACAGGGTGGGGTACGGAAGCTTTCTTT. Translated, it gives CASGTGWGTEAFF. The rearrangement links TRBV4-1 to TRBJ1-1; TRBD1 matches 9 bases. This CDR3 spans 13 amino acids. The germline gives CDR1 MGHRA, CDR2 YSYEKL. The V gene end was trimmed by 8 bases and the J gene end by 8 bases; junction bases not matched to a gene: 9.

J is TRBJ1-2 and V is TRBV25-1; unclear D gene. CDR1 and CDR2 from the germline V gene are MGHDK and SYGVNS. Trimming left V 5 bases short and J 8 bases short, with 15 bases between. CDR3 length: 13 amino acids. CDR3: CASSPAGQRGYTF. The CDR3 nucleotides read TGTGCCAGCAGTCCGGCAGGCCAGCGGGGCTACACCTTC.

This clone was recorded once. The rearrangement joins TRBV11-2 to TRBJ1-2; the D is unclear. CDR1 SGHAT and CDR2 FQNNGV come from the germline V gene. This CDR3 spans 13 amino acids. Trimming took 0 bases from V and 2 from J, leaving 4 bases between them. The CDR3 DNA reads as TGTGCCAGCAGCTTAGATCTAAACTATGGCTACACCTTC. Encoded protein: CASSLDLNYGYTF.

The V call is TRBV11-3, the J call TRBJ2-3, with 7 bases matching TRBD1. Looked up from germline, CDR1 is SGHNT and CDR2 is YENEEA. V lost 5 bases, J lost 5 bases, and 10 bases stayed unmatched. This CDR3 is built from 15 residues. Here the CDR3 DNA reads TGTGCCAGCAGCCTGGGGACAGATACGTTAGATACGCAGTATTTT. Translation: CASSLGTDTLDTQYF.

The chain has TRBV28 and TRBJ2-7; perhaps TRBD1 as D (6 bases). The CDR3 runs to 13 residues. Trimming left V 6 bases short and J 2 bases short, with 11 bases between. Germline V gene lookup returns CDR1 MDHEN and CDR2 SYDVKM. The CDR3 DNA is TGTGCCAGCAGGGCGACAGGACCCTACGAGCAGTACGTC. Protein: CASRATGPYEQYV.

The chain has TRBV2 and TRBJ1-1; D call uncertain. Germline V CDR1 and CDR2: SNHLY, FYNNEI. V was clipped by 2 bases and J by 4 bases, with 8 bases between them. The CDR3 has 13 amino acids. This chain's CDR3 is CASSEYGPTEAFF. DNA of the CDR3: TGTGCCAGCAGTGAATATGGGCCCACTGAAGCTTTCTTT.

This chain connects TRBV11-2 to TRBJ2-5, with a tentative D call TRBD1 (5 bases). Per the germline V gene, CDR1 is SGHAT and CDR2 is FQNNGV. The CDR3 contains 15 residues. Between the trimmed V and J ends, which lost 1 base and 2 bases, there was a span of 11 bases. The DNA of the CDR3 is TGTGCCAGCAGCTTAGGAGAGGCAGGGCAAGAGACCCAGTACTTC. This encodes CASSLGEAGQETQYF.

This clone came up once. The chain couples TRBV6-1 to TRBJ1-1; 9 nucleotides agree with TRBD1. The germline V gene encodes CDR1 MNHNS and CDR2 SASEGT. The ends lost 7 bases at V and 5 bases at J; junction bases unmatched: 8. The CDR3 contains 14 residues. The CDR3, as DNA: TGTGCCAGCACCTGGAACAGGGGGCCGACTGAAGCTTTCTTT. Protein product: CASTWNRGPTEAFF.

The sample holds a few counts of this clone. This chain joins TRBV4-1 and TRBJ2-4; D is ambiguous. The V gene lost 2 bases and the J gene lost 9 bases, with 14 bases spanning the gap. Per germline, CDR1 MGHRA and CDR2 YSYEKL. The length of the CDR3 is 14 residues. The CDR3 nucleotides read TGCGCCAGCAGCCAACCGCTGGTAAACGGCATTCAGTACTTC. Encoded protein: CASSQPLVNGIQYF.

The J gene is TRBJ1-4, the V gene TRBV25-1; the match to TRBD1 covers 7 bases. The V and J ends lost 9 bases and 3 bases, in that order; junction bases with no gene match: 10. The germline gives CDR1 MGHDK, CDR2 SYGVNS. CDR3 length: 15 residues. The CDR3 loop reads CASLDRRSPNEKLFF. The CDR3 nucleotides read TGTGCCAGTCTGGACAGGAGATCCCCTAATGAAAAACTGTTTTTT.

The chain has TRBV4-1 and TRBJ1-2; D might be TRBD1 (6 bases). The CDR3 consists of 15 residues. V lost 0 bases to trimming and J lost 6 bases, with 14 bases between them. Germline V CDR1 and CDR2: MGHRA, YSYEKL. CDR3 coding DNA: TGCGCCAGCAGCCAAGATATGGGGGCGAGCGATGGCTACACCTTC. Protein sequence: CASSQDMGASDGYTF.